One and the same sample provided the 18 T cell receptor beta chains below, sequenced in a study of Graves' ophthalmopathy and Graves' hyperthyroidism. Amplified TCR beta CDR3 regions were obtained using RNA transcripts as template. First-round RT-PCR with HTBI primers preceded a second-round multiplex PCR. One entry per CDR3 protein, called by TCRdb with MiXCR from the multiplex PCR reads. Of about 410,000 distinct CDR3 sequences listed, around 20% are singletons. Specimen: peripheral blood. These receptors came from a woman younger than 30 with Graves' ophthalmopathy.

This clonotype was recorded many times. J is TRBJ2-7 and V is TRBV11-2, with TRBD2 matching 8 bases. The CDR3 is made up of 16 amino acids. CDR1 is SGHAT and CDR2 is FQNNGV in the germline V gene. V lost 5 bases, J lost 0 bases, and 9 bases stayed unmatched. CDR3 loop: CASSRRQRGSSYEQYF. CDR3 nucleotides: TGTGCCAGCAGCCGACGACAGCGGGGGAGCTCCTACGAGCAGTACTTC.

This clonotype was picked up many times. The rearrangement uses TRBV28 and TRBJ2-7; 9 positions match TRBD1. The J segment lost 4 bases and the V segment lost 7 bases, leaving 8 bases of the junction unmatched. The CDR3 length is 14 residues. Germline V gene data show CDR1 as MDHEN and CDR2 as SYDVKM. The CDR3 coding sequence is TGTGCCAGCACCGCCACAGGGGGCATTTACGAGCAGTACTTC. Its translation: CASTATGGIYEQYF.

This clonotype was detected ten times or more. This sequence joins TRBV29-1 and TRBJ2-7; 9 bases agree with TRBD1. The J segment lost 4 bases and the V segment lost 7 bases, leaving 14 bases of the junction unmatched. Germline CDR1 SQVTM, CDR2 ANQGSEA. The CDR3 spans 15 residues. Here the CDR3 DNA reads TGCAGCGGTGGGGGAACGAGGACAGGGGCGTACGAGCAGTACTTC. It translates to CSGGGTRTGAYEQYF.

The V and J genes are TRBV4-3 and TRBJ1-1; possible D gene TRBD1, 6 bases. Germline assignment: CDR1 LGHNA and CDR2 YSLEER. Between the trimmed V and J ends, which lost 5 bases and 4 bases, there was a span of 20 bases. The CDR3 totals 16 residues. Written as DNA, the CDR3 is TGCGCCAGCAGCTTGGGATCTACGGGGGGCTTCACTGAAGCTTTCTTT. It codes for CASSLGSTGGFTEAFF.

This clonotype has ten or more counts. The V gene is TRBV6-1, the J gene TRBJ1-6; 7 nucleotides line up with TRBD1. The CDR3 covers 18 residues. Germline V gene lookup returns CDR1 MNHNS and CDR2 SASEGT. V trimming: 6 bases; J trimming: 6 bases; junction bases outside the gene matches: 17. As DNA, the CDR3 is TGTGCCAGCAGGGGCGTAAATGGGACAGCCTATTTTAATTCACCCCTCCACTTT. It codes for CASRGVNGTAYFNSPLHF.

The CDR3 loop reads CASSNQGRSFFF. CDR3 nucleotides: TGCGCCAGCAGCAATCAGGGGCGGTCCTTTTTCTTT. V and J are TRBV5-1 and TRBJ1-1; a possible D gene is TRBD1 (6 bases). The CDR3 contains 12 residues. The ends were cut back, 4 bases at V and 13 bases at J, with 17 bases in the middle. CDR1 SGHRS and CDR2 YFSETQ come from the germline V gene.

This clonotype came up many times. The rearrangement links TRBV28 to TRBJ2-7; D gene unclear. The CDR3 totals 14 residues. The V and J ends lost 2 bases and 4 bases respectively, with 12 bases between them. CDR1 is MDHEN, CDR2 SYDVKM, per germline. This CDR3 is CASSLLRTAYEQYF. The DNA for the CDR3 is TGTGCCAGCAGTTTACTCCGTACAGCGTACGAGCAGTACTTC.

This clonotype came up many times. The chain employs TRBV11-2 and TRBJ2-2; D possibly corresponds to TRBD1 (6 bases). The V and J ends lost 1 base and 4 bases respectively, with 13 bases between them. The V gene's germline CDR1 is SGHAT and CDR2 FQNNGV. The CDR3 extends over 16 amino acids. CDR3 DNA: TGTGCCAGCAGCTTAGGGGTGGGGGCTATCACCGGGGAGCTGTTTTTT. Amino acid sequence: CASSLGVGAITGELFF.

This clonotype was recorded many times. The chain has TRBV6-2 or TRBV6-3 and TRBJ2-5; 7 bases line up with TRBD2. The trim removed 1 base at V and 2 bases at J, leaving 7 bases unmatched. CDR1 is MNHEY, CDR2 SVGEGT, per germline. This CDR3 has 16 residues. In nucleotides, the CDR3 is TGTGCCAGCAGTTACTTCCTTCAGCGGGAACAAGAGACCCAGTACTTC. As protein: CASSYFLQREQETQYF.

The chain combines TRBV6-5 with TRBJ1-3; the D is unclear. The CDR3 totals 13 residues. Per germline, CDR1 MNHEY and CDR2 SVGAGI. The ends were cut back, 3 bases at V and 0 bases at J, with 3 bases in the middle. As DNA, the CDR3 is TGTGCCAGCAGTTATAACTCTGGAAACACCATATATTTT. Residues: CASSYNSGNTIYF.

This clonotype has at least ten counts. The gene calls are TRBV7-2 and TRBJ1-1; D is uncertain. CDR1 is SGHTA, CDR2 FQGNSA, per germline. The CDR3 covers 18 residues. V dropped 0 bases and J dropped 0 bases, with 17 bases sitting between them. This CDR3 is CASSLADEEAPMNTEAFF. The CDR3 DNA is TGTGCCAGCAGCTTAGCAGACGAGGAGGCTCCCATGAACACTGAAGCTTTCTTT.

Many counts were recorded for this clonotype. The genes are TRBV19 and TRBJ2-2; D gene ambiguous. The CDR3 consists of 12 residues. Germline V gene lookup returns CDR1 LNHDA and CDR2 SQIVND (reference sequence). V was clipped by 2 bases and J by 6 bases, with 4 bases between them. The CDR3 nucleotides read TGTGCCAGTAGTATATCCCCCGGGGAGCTGTTTTTT. Protein product: CASSISPGELFF.

Ten or more counts support this clonotype. The chain recombines TRBV29-1 with TRBJ1-2; TRBD1 aligns across 7 bases. Germline lookup yields CDR1 SQVTM and CDR2 ANQGSEA. The CDR3 covers 14 residues. V lost 4 bases and J lost 7; bases outside the gene matches: 12. CDR3 coding DNA: TGCAGCGTTGTGCGACAGGGCAGGCCGGGTGGCTACACCTTC. Residues: CSVVRQGRPGGYTF.

This clonotype showed up many times. V usage is TRBV28 and J usage is TRBJ1-3, with D possibly matching TRBD1 (6 bases). Germline values: CDR1 MDHEN, CDR2 SYDVKM. The CDR3 consists of 15 residues. CDR3 sequence reads: CAAGGRGGSGNTIYF. CDR3 in DNA: TGTGCGGCGGGGGGGCGAGGGGGCTCTGGAAACACCATATATTTT.

In this sample, this clonotype turned up many times. The rearrangement joins TRBV6-5 to TRBJ1-5; a weak D match, TRBD1 (5 bases). The CDR3 covers 15 residues. Per germline, CDR1 MNHEY and CDR2 SVGAGI. Trimming took off 7 bases at V and 2 bases at J, with 15 bases between the two ends. CDR3 nucleotides: TGTGCCAGCAATTCTCAAGCCAGGGGCAATCAGCCCCAGCATTTT. Translation gives CASNSQARGNQPQHF.

The genes are TRBV11-2 and TRBJ2-7; the match to TRBD2 covers 12 bases. Germline assignment: CDR1 SGHAT and CDR2 FQNNGV. The CDR3 totals 16 residues. J was trimmed by 4 bases and V by 4 bases; bases with no gene match: 8. CDR3 sequence: CASSSSTSGSGYEQYF. CDR3 coding DNA: TGTGCCAGCAGCTCCTCGACTAGCGGGAGTGGGTACGAGCAGTACTTC.

This clonotype was found many times. The chain links TRBV19 to TRBJ1-6; D remains unclear. The CDR3 consists of 15 residues. Trimming took 7 bases from V and 7 from J, leaving 17 bases between them. The germline gives CDR1 LNHDA, CDR2 SQIVND (reference sequence). The CDR3 spells CASTTLQEANSPLHF. CDR3 in DNA: TGTGCCAGTACAACCCTGCAGGAGGCAAATTCACCCCTCCACTTT.

This clonotype was picked up many times. The gene calls are TRBV12-3 or TRBV12-4 and TRBJ2-7, with D possibly TRBD2 on 6 matching bases. With 3 bases removed from V and 2 bases from J, the gap between germline ends came to 8 bases. The CDR3 totals 13 residues. Here the CDR3 DNA reads TGTGCCAGCAGTTTGGGGACTCCCTACGAGCAGTACTTC. Protein product: CASSLGTPYEQYF.